At least ten counts were recorded for the clone carrying this TCR beta chain. What it recognizes is unknown. The entry originates in a study of tumor-infiltrating lymphocytes in primary liver carcinoma. Study-level results: The study found tumor-adjacent and tumor-blood pairs overlapped less than tumor region pairs. Unsorted bulk samples meant CD4+ and CD8+ repertoires went uncompared.

Starting material of 450 to 500 ng total RNA yielded TCR beta cDNA via a constant-region primer. A slightly modified ARM-PCR protocol with three nested multiplex PCR rounds produced these TCR beta libraries. Researchers ran the first two PCR rounds for roughly 10 cycles each with TRBV1-TRBV30 forward primers and a C-beta reverse primer. TCRdb re-called the multiplex PCR reads through MiXCR, storing one row per CDR3 protein. The sample carries approximately 300,000 distinct CDR3 sequences, over 55% recorded once. The CDR3 runs to 15 residues. Germline V gene lookup returns CDR1 MGHRA and CDR2 YSYEKL. Trimming removed 1 base from V and 1 base from J, with 10 bases in between. Out of unsorted whole blood came the blood RNA, and germline DNA was extracted as well.

The rearrangement joins TRBV4-1 to TRBJ1-1; D is undetermined. The source is a middle-aged man with primary liver carcinoma and hepatitis B virus infection. The sequenced sample was peripheral blood. The CDR3 DNA sequence: TGCGCCAGCAGCCAAGTGATTGGGAAGAACACTGAAGCTTTCTTT. Translating gives CASSQVIGKNTEAFF.